This T cell receptor beta chain came from a study of cytomegalovirus exposure and HLA in healthy donors. Turning to the study itself: The Caucasian-associated ancestry cluster held 80% to 90% of a few hundred genotyped donors.

Findings of the study overall: Among TCR beta chains, those listed as cytomegalovirus-associated numbered roughly 150. The authors later linked a missense DCLRE1C variant to TCR beta V- and J-gene trimming. Upon later analysis, TCR association rates were observed to vary by HLA locus, being highest for DRB1 and lowest for HLA-C.

Primers for the PCR totalled 60 Vbeta and 13 Jbeta. This table comes from immunoSEQ multiplex PCR, and its TCRdb copy is limited to in-frame clones, with some not included. The table shows around 150,000 clones, with about 60% occurring only once. Germline values: CDR1 SQVTM, CDR2 ANQGSEA. The CDR3 has 13 residues. V was trimmed by 4 bases and J by 4 bases, leaving 14 bases between them. With regard to this clone: Antigen specificity is unknown.

The sequenced material came from PBMCs. This rearrangement joins TRBV29-1 to TRBJ2-7; D remains unclear. This sequence was found in a woman aged 60-70 years in good health and CMV-seropositive. Written as DNA, the CDR3 is TGCAGCGTTGGCCCGGCGGTCGGGTACGAGCAGTACTTC. This sequence encodes CSVGPAVGYEQYF.